The text below deals with one T cell receptor (beta chain). What it recognizes is unknown. CD4+ T cells from unexposed donors were obtained before the COVID-19 pandemic (2011-2018). CD4+ T cells were isolated from the cells after about ten days of culture. The data were taken from a study of CD4 T cells in relation to SARS-CoV-2 and coronaviruses. Study-level information: PBMCs were cultured with antigen for roughly 11 days before TCR beta sequencing. Negative control cultures got HIV-1 Nef peptides or no peptide. Study-wide results and caveats: Compared with monoreactive clones, crossreactive clones showed significantly weaker SARS-CoV-2 expansion. Pre-pandemic and post-infection samples never came from the same donor.

Germline V gene sequence: CDR1 MNHEY, CDR2 SVGAGI. V was pared by 3 bases and J by 7 bases, with 9 bases of the junction left unmatched. The CDR3 extends over 15 amino acids. Data came from immunoSEQ multiplex PCR; TCRdb stores just in-frame clones and leaves some out. The data show under 20,000 clones, 77% seen once. This rearrangement joins TRBV6-5 to TRBJ1-1, with 9 bases fitting TRBD1. The specimen was CD4+ T cells from PBMCs, cultured in vitro. This TCR was recovered from a human donor in good health. CDR3 sequence reads: CASSYVDRGGFEAFF. CDR3 sequence (DNA): TGTGCCAGCAGTTATGTGGACAGGGGCGGTTTTGAAGCTTTCTTT.